The 22 T cell receptor beta chains reported below all come from one sample, sequenced in a study of blood T cell repertoires in COVID-19. Sequencing was performed with immunoSEQ multiplex PCR; in TCRdb, only in-frame clones are kept and a portion is missing. Counted here are some 150,000 clones, less than 80% occurring once; the ten biggest clones make up 4.5%. Sequenced input: peripheral blood. Receptor source: an elderly woman with active or convalescent COVID-19.

The chain employs TRBV20-1 and TRBJ1-6; D is ambiguous. V gave up 3 bases and J gave up 8 bases, with 14 bases separating them. The CDR3 sequence is 14 residues long. In germline, CDR1 is DFQATT, CDR2 SNEGSKA (reference sequence). The chain's CDR3 is CSASYPGLDSPLHF. The CDR3 DNA is TGCAGTGCTAGTTATCCGGGATTGGATTCACCCCTCCACTTT.

The V call is TRBV5-8, the J call TRBJ2-7; 7 bases align to TRBD2. The CDR3 contains 15 residues. Trimming at V came to 4 bases and at J to 9 bases, leaving 16 bases not matched to a gene. Germline CDR1 is SGHTS and CDR2 is YDEGEE. CDR3 protein: CASSPPGRAWGGQYF. CDR3 in DNA: TGTGCCAGCAGCCCCCCGGGCAGGGCCTGGGGGGGGCAGTACTTC.

Only a few counts were recorded for this clone. The chain has TRBV5-6 and TRBJ1-1; the D gene is possibly TRBD1 (5 bases). CDR3 length: 15 residues. The germline V gene encodes CDR1 SGHDT and CDR2 YYEEEE. V shed 4 bases and J shed 4 bases, with 17 bases lying between them. This chain's CDR3 is CASSLMVGGITEAFF. The CDR3 bases are TGTGCCAGCAGCCTCATGGTTGGGGGGATCACTGAAGCTTTCTTT.

J is TRBJ2-1 and V is TRBV5-4, with 9 bases fitting TRBD1. V lost 0 bases, J lost 3 bases, and 1 base stayed unmatched. This CDR3 region has 15 residues. Germline CDR1 and CDR2: SGHNT and YYREEE (reference sequence). The CDR3 DNA reads TGTGCCAGCAGCTTGGGACAGGGGGTCTACAATGAGCAGTTCTTC. This translates into CASSLGQGVYNEQFF.

The chain has TRBV9 and TRBJ2-3, with 9 bases identical to TRBD1. The CDR3 runs to 18 residues. Germline V gene lookup returns CDR1 SGDLS and CDR2 YYNGEE. V lost 1 base and J lost 1; bases outside the gene matches: 10. CDR3 residues: CASSVSGQGVFRTDTQYF. For the CDR3, the DNA is TGTGCCAGCAGCGTATCGGGACAGGGCGTTTTCCGCACAGATACGCAGTATTTT.

The chain has TRBV6-2 or TRBV6-3 and TRBJ2-3; D ambiguous. This CDR3 contains 12 residues. Germline CDR1 reads MNHEY; CDR2 reads SVGEGT. Trimming stripped 5 bases from V and 6 bases from J, with 9 bases between. CDR3 in DNA: TGTGCCAGCAGTCCCCCCGGGGATACGCAGTATTTT. Amino acid sequence: CASSPPGDTQYF.

The chain is built from TRBV5-5 and TRBJ2-3; D is possibly TRBD1 (5 bases). The V and J ends lost 0 bases and 2 bases respectively, with 10 bases between them. CDR1 is SGHKS, CDR2 YYEKEE, per germline (reference sequence). This CDR3 comprises 15 residues. The DNA for the CDR3 is TGTGCCAGCAGCTTGGGGGGCCCGGACACAGATACGCAGTATTTT. This codes for CASSLGGPDTDTQYF.

This chain uses TRBV4-1 with TRBJ2-7; D is undetermined. Germline lookup yields CDR1 MGHRA and CDR2 YSYEKL. The length of the CDR3 is 14 residues. With 0 bases removed from V and 4 bases from J, the gap between germline ends came to 10 bases. The CDR3 DNA sequence: TGCGCCAGCAGCCAAGATCATTCCAGGTACGAGCAGTACTTC. Translating it yields CASSQDHSRYEQYF.

V gene TRBV7-3 combines with J gene TRBJ1-1; 7 nucleotides agree with TRBD1. V trimming: 5 bases; J trimming: 3 bases; junction bases outside the gene matches: 12. This CDR3 has 16 residues. Germline loops: CDR1 SGHTA, CDR2 FQGTGA. For the CDR3, the DNA is TGTGCCAGCAGCCCCCAGGGGGGCGCGGGATACACTGAAGCTTTCTTT. Protein: CASSPQGGAGYTEAFF.

In its sample, this clone was seen once. V usage is TRBV5-1 and J usage is TRBJ1-4; perhaps TRBD1 as D (5 bases). The germline CDR1 and CDR2 sequences are SGHRS and YFSETQ. The CDR3 runs to 17 residues. Deletions cut 3 bases from V and 0 bases from J, with 15 bases between. The CDR3 loop is CASSYSDTGATNEKLFF. The DNA for the CDR3 is TGCGCCAGCAGCTACTCTGATACAGGCGCAACTAATGAAAAACTGTTTTTT. The entire variable domain, with the rest obtained from reference TRBV5-1 and TRBJ1-4, is as follows: KAGVTQTPRYLIKTRGQQVTLSCSPISGHRSVSWYQQTPGQGLQFLFEYFSETQRNKGNFPGRFSGRQFSNSRSEMNVSTLELGDSALYLCASSYSDTGATNEKLFFGSGTQLSVL.

This rearrangement joins TRBV28 to TRBJ2-7, with TRBD2 matching over 10 bases. The CDR3 length is 14 residues. J was trimmed by 1 base and V by 9 bases; bases with no gene match: 6. CDR1 MDHEN and CDR2 SYDVKM come from the germline V gene. Here the CDR3 reads CASRLAGASYEQYF. Here the CDR3 DNA reads TGTGCCAGTAGGCTAGCGGGGGCTTCCTACGAGCAGTACTTC.

The chain uses TRBV2 and TRBJ1-5; TRBD1 aligns across 7 bases. Germline V gives CDR1 SNHLY, CDR2 FYNNEI. The CDR3 sequence is 14 residues long. The V gene end was trimmed by 6 bases and the J gene end by 4 bases; junction bases not matched to a gene: 6. DNA for the CDR3: TGTGCCAGCAGCTGGGACAGCCGTAATCAGCCCCAGCATTTT. It codes for CASSWDSRNQPQHF.

The chain uses TRBV5-1 and TRBJ2-1; TRBD2 matches 13 bases. The CDR3 spans 20 residues. Germline lookup yields CDR1 SGHRS and CDR2 YFSETQ. J gave up 0 bases and V 0 bases, and 9 bases lay outside the gene matches. CDR3 nucleotides: TGCGCCAGCAGCTTGGCCAGGACTAGCGGGAGTATGAGCTCCTACAATGAGCAGTTCTTC. Translating gives CASSLARTSGSMSSYNEQFF. Drawing the rest from reference TRBV5-1 and TRBJ2-1, the complete variable domain is KAGVTQTPRYLIKTRGQQVTLSCSPISGHRSVSWYQQTPGQGLQFLFEYFSETQRNKGNFPGRFSGRQFSNSRSEMNVSTLELGDSALYLCASSLARTSGSMSSYNEQFFGPGTRLTVL.

The chain combines TRBV7-2 with TRBJ2-2; possibly TRBD2 for D (6 bases). V was trimmed by 1 base and J by 1 base, leaving 13 bases between them. The CDR3 is 17 amino acids. In germline, CDR1 is SGHTA, CDR2 FQGNSA. This chain's CDR3 is CASSLGSLAMNTGELFF. In DNA, the CDR3 is TGTGCCAGCAGCTTAGGGAGTCTAGCGATGAACACCGGGGAGCTGTTTTTT.

The chain combines TRBV5-5 with TRBJ2-5; 7 bases line up with TRBD1. With V trimmed by 0 bases and J by 5 bases, 10 bases remained unmatched. The CDR3 loop spans 16 amino acids. CDR1 and CDR2 from the germline V gene are SGHKS and YYEKEE (reference sequence). For the CDR3, the DNA is TGTGCCAGCAGCTTGGCCCTAGACAGGGTTTCGGAGACCCAGTACTTC. Translated: CASSLALDRVSETQYF.

The gene calls are TRBV5-6 and TRBJ1-2; perhaps TRBD1 as D (5 bases). The CDR3 contains 16 residues. The germline gives CDR1 SGHDT, CDR2 YYEEEE. V was cut by 4 bases and J by 0 bases, with 16 bases left in between. The CDR3 bases are TGTGCCAGCAGCCACCGAGACAGAGGTTCTAACTATGGCTACACCTTC. This encodes CASSHRDRGSNYGYTF.

This clone was detected only a few times. The V and J genes are TRBV2 and TRBJ2-1, with D maybe TRBD2 (6 bases). V was shortened by 6 bases and J by 0 bases, with 12 bases between the two germline ends. The germline CDR1 and CDR2 sequences are SNHLY and FYNNEI. The CDR3 totals 15 residues. CDR3 DNA: TGTGCCAGCAGCACGGGGGATAGCTCCTACAATGAGCAGTTCTTC. Amino acid sequence: CASSTGDSSYNEQFF.

The rearrangement links TRBV4-2 to TRBJ2-1; the D gene is possibly TRBD2 (6 bases). CDR1 and CDR2 (germline): LGHNA, YNFKEQ. The CDR3 extends over 14 amino acids. Trimming removed 1 base from V and 13 bases from J, with 17 bases in between. The CDR3 sequence is CASSQGGAEAPQFF. CDR3 nucleotides: TGTGCCAGCAGCCAAGGCGGGGCCGAAGCCCCCCAGTTCTTC.

The chain recombines TRBV24-1 with TRBJ2-1; no definite D call. V was cut by 6 bases and J by 8 bases, with 7 bases left in between. The V gene's germline CDR1 is KGHDR and CDR2 SFDVKD. The CDR3 covers 11 residues. CDR3: CATSFRDEQFF. CDR3 in DNA: TGTGCCACCAGTTTTCGGGATGAGCAGTTCTTC.

The chain recombines TRBV5-5 with TRBJ1-3; 7 positions match TRBD1. Germline V gene data show CDR1 as SGHKS and CDR2 as YYEKEE (reference sequence). The length of the CDR3 is 15 residues. J was trimmed by 4 bases and V by 3 bases; bases with no gene match: 7. DNA of the CDR3: TGTGCCAGCAGCTCGGGACAGTGGTCCGGAAACACCATATATTTT. This codes for CASSSGQWSGNTIYF.

The rearrangement uses TRBV19 and TRBJ1-5; 8 bases match TRBD1. Losses at the gene ends were 5 bases for V and 2 bases for J; bases not matched to a gene: 11. CDR3 size: 17 residues. Germline CDR1 and CDR2: LNHDA and SQIVND (reference sequence). The CDR3 region is CASSERQGLRGNQPQHF. CDR3 nucleotides: TGTGCCAGTAGTGAGCGACAGGGGTTGCGTGGCAATCAGCCCCAGCATTTT. The complete variable domain, with remaining parts taken from reference TRBV19 and TRBJ1-5, reads DGGITQSPKYLFRKEGQNVTLSCEQNLNHDAMYWYRQDPGQGLRLIYYSQIVNDFQKGDIAEGYSVSREKKESFPLTVTSAQKNPTAFYLCASSERQGLRGNQPQHFGDGTRLSIL.

V usage is TRBV7-2 and J usage is TRBJ2-7; TRBD2 aligns across 11 bases. This CDR3 comprises 15 residues. Looked up from germline, CDR1 is SGHTA and CDR2 is FQGNSA. The V and J ends lost 3 bases and 3 bases, in that order; junction bases with no gene match: 4. CDR3 residues: CASSFSGGVNYEQYF. The CDR3 region has the DNA TGTGCCAGCAGCTTTAGCGGGGGGGTTAACTACGAGCAGTACTTC.